These 32 T cell receptor beta chains were sequenced from one sample in a study of shared clonotypes between healthy human individuals. Sequenced by immunoSEQ multiplex PCR; TCRdb stores in-frame clones only, minus some. The data contain roughly 2,300,000 clones, around 93% of them seen just once; the ten biggest clones take up about 0.41%. Source material: naive CD4+ T cells from PBMCs. The subset was: CD45RA+ positively selected. The receptors were sampled from a man aged 18 to 30 in good health. Some clones in this sample may be carry-over from other donors' samples.

The rearrangement uses TRBV28 and TRBJ1-2, with D tentatively TRBD1 (6 bases). Germline CDR1 MDHEN, CDR2 SYDVKM. This CDR3 has 15 residues. Trimming took off 3 bases at V and 8 bases at J, with 19 bases between the two ends. The CDR3 region is CASSFLPTGIGGYTF. The CDR3 DNA reads as TGTGCCAGCAGTTTTCTCCCTACAGGGATCGGCGGCTACACCTTC.

The V call is TRBV28, the J call TRBJ1-2, with a weak D call TRBD1 (5 bases). The V end lost 2 bases, the J end lost 8 bases, and 18 bases lay between the germline ends. CDR1 and CDR2 (germline): MDHEN, SYDVKM. The CDR3 runs 15 residues. The CDR3 region is CASSLRSQGLGGYTF. CDR3 DNA: TGTGCCAGCAGTTTAAGGAGCCAGGGACTTGGGGGCTACACCTTC.

Remarks on this clone: The sample has other DNA sequences that encode this CDR3 too. CDR3 region: CASSSSGSTDTQYF. Written as DNA, the CDR3 is TGTGCCAGCTCATCTAGCGGTAGCACAGATACGCAGTATTTT. The chain employs TRBV18 and TRBJ2-3; TRBD2 agrees at 7 bases. The CDR3 contains 14 residues. Trimming at V came to 5 bases and at J to 0 bases, leaving 2 bases not matched to a gene. Germline CDR1 is KGHSH and CDR2 is LQKENI.

The count of this clone is one. The chain joins TRBV5-4 to TRBJ2-2, with TRBD2 as a possible D gene (5 bases). The CDR3 is 17 amino acids. Germline V lookup: CDR1 SGHNT, CDR2 YYREEE (reference sequence). Trimming removed 4 bases at V and 2 bases at J, with 18 bases between. The CDR3 loop is CASSRDGPSTNTGELFF. The CDR3 DNA is TGTGCCAGCAGCCGGGATGGACCTTCTACTAACACCGGGGAGCTGTTTTTT.

In its sample, this clone was seen once. The rearrangement links TRBV27 to TRBJ2-7; TRBD1 aligns across 12 bases. Germline CDR1 MNHEY, CDR2 SMNVEV (reference sequence). The V and J ends lost 6 bases and 7 bases, in that order; junction bases with no gene match: 7. CDR3 length equals 14 residues. The CDR3 protein is CASRKGQGAGEQYF. The CDR3 bases are TGTGCCAGCAGAAAGGGACAGGGGGCAGGTGAGCAGTACTTC.

The J gene is TRBJ1-1, the V gene TRBV6-6; D perhaps matches TRBD1 (5 bases). Deletions cut 0 bases from V and 12 bases from J, with 11 bases between. CDR1 MNHNY and CDR2 SVGAGI come from the germline V gene (reference sequence). CDR3 length: 12 amino acids. The CDR3: CASSYSGQITFF. Here the CDR3 DNA reads TGTGCCAGCAGTTACTCGGGGCAGATTACTTTCTTT.

This chain uses TRBV27 with TRBJ2-7, with a tentative D call TRBD1 (6 bases). The V end was cut by 1 base, the J end by 4 bases, with 14 bases between. CDR1 MNHEY and CDR2 SMNVEV come from the germline V gene (reference sequence). The CDR3 runs to 15 residues. The CDR3 sequence: CASSLYQGILYEQYF. CDR3 nucleotides: TGTGCCAGCAGTTTATACCAGGGGATCCTTTACGAGCAGTACTTC.

This chain links TRBV7-2 with TRBJ1-1, with 8 bases identical to TRBD1. This CDR3 contains 17 residues. Looked up from germline, CDR1 is SGHTA and CDR2 is FQGNSA. V lost 1 base and J lost 0; bases outside the gene matches: 7. The CDR3 region has the DNA TGTGCCAGCAGCTTAGTTGTCCCAGGGGGCCTGAACACTGAAGCTTTCTTT. It encodes CASSLVVPGGLNTEAFF.

This chain links TRBV27 with TRBJ1-1; no reliable D call. CDR1 and CDR2 (germline): MNHEY, SMNVEV (reference sequence). V lost 3 bases and J lost 3, with 23 bases in between. This CDR3 is 18 amino acids long. In nucleotides, the CDR3 is TGTGCCAGCAGTTTTCACTACTACCGGGCCCTGCAGGACACTGAAGCTTTCTTT. Its translation: CASSFHYYRALQDTEAFF.

This rearrangement joins TRBV28 to TRBJ2-7; 7 bases are a match to TRBD2. The trim removed 5 bases at V and 5 bases at J, leaving 12 bases unmatched. The CDR3 contains 15 residues. Germline lookup yields CDR1 MDHEN and CDR2 SYDVKM. CDR3 sequence: CASSGSGKALHEQYF. The CDR3 DNA is TGTGCCAGCAGTGGGAGCGGGAAGGCTCTGCACGAGCAGTACTTC.

The CDR3 region has the DNA TGTGCCAGCAGCATAGGGGGACAGAGCCTTTTCCCTTACTTC. Amino acid sequence: CASSIGGQSLFPYF. The chain has TRBV5-4 and TRBJ2-5, with 7 bases aligning to TRBD1. V dropped 4 bases and J dropped 14; count of bases not matched to a gene: 17. The germline V gene encodes CDR1 SGHNT and CDR2 YYREEE (reference sequence). The CDR3 spans 14 residues.

This clone was detected once. The sample holds other DNA sequences that translate to the same CDR3. CDR3 DNA: TGTGCCAGCAGCACAGGGACTTATGGCTACACCTTC. Amino acid sequence: CASSTGTYGYTF. The chain is built from TRBV7-8 and TRBJ1-2; maybe TRBD1 (6 bases). The CDR3 spans 12 residues. Trimming stripped 5 bases from V and 5 bases from J, with 9 bases between. Germline lookup yields CDR1 SGHVS and CDR2 FQNEAQ. The full variable domain, rest sourced from reference TRBV7-8 and TRBJ1-2, is GAGVSQSPRYKVAKRGQDVALRCDPISGHVSLFWYQQALGQGPEFLTYFQNEAQLDKSGLPSDRFFAERPEGSVSTLKIQRTQQEDSAVYLCASSTGTYGYTFGSGTRLTVV.

The V gene is TRBV7-9, the J gene TRBJ2-1; 10 nucleotides agree with TRBD2. V lost 5 bases and J lost 6; bases outside the gene matches: 7. This CDR3 region has 15 residues. Germline-derived CDR1 and CDR2 are SEHNR and FQNEAQ (reference sequence). The CDR3 DNA sequence: TGTGCCAGCAGCCGAGGATGGACTAGCGGCAATGAGCAGTTCTTC. Residues: CASSRGWTSGNEQFF.

V and J are TRBV7-2 and TRBJ2-5; TRBD2 might be the D (6 bases). This CDR3 spans 14 amino acids. Germline V gene data show CDR1 as SGHTA and CDR2 as FQGNSA. V was cut by 5 bases and J by 7 bases, with 17 bases left in between. This CDR3 reads CASSLSGRGGTQYF. In nucleotides, the CDR3 is TGTGCCAGCAGCCTTAGCGGCCGCGGCGGGACCCAGTACTTC.

The J gene is TRBJ1-1, the V gene TRBV18; D uncertain. Germline CDR1 is KGHSH and CDR2 is LQKENI. CDR3 length equals 13 residues. V gave up 0 bases and J gave up 6 bases, with 8 bases separating them. The CDR3 bases are TGTGCCAGCTCACCACCGCAGGCTCCTGAAGCTTTCTTT. It yields the protein CASSPPQAPEAFF.

The rearrangement links TRBV29-1 to TRBJ2-3; tentative D call: TRBD1 (5 bases). The CDR3 spans 13 residues. Germline lookup yields CDR1 SQVTM and CDR2 ANQGSEA. Trimming removed 4 bases at V and 3 bases at J, with 11 bases between. The CDR3 DNA reads TGCAGCGTTGGGACCCCAGGGACAGATACGCAGTATTTT. Its translation: CSVGTPGTDTQYF.

The rearrangement joins TRBV6-5 to TRBJ2-7; TRBD2 might be the D (7 bases). This CDR3 region has 15 residues. From germline, CDR1 is MNHEY and CDR2 SVGAGI. Trimming left V 6 bases short and J 7 bases short, with 22 bases between. The DNA of the CDR3 is TGTGCCAGCAGCCGAACATCGGCGGGGGCGGGGGAGCAGTACTTC. Residues: CASSRTSAGAGEQYF.

This clone was recorded once. V is TRBV6-1 and J is TRBJ1-1; D unclear. Germline CDR1 MNHNS, CDR2 SASEGT. The CDR3 sequence is 11 residues long. CDR3 protein: CSSQVNTEAFF. CDR3 nucleotides: TGTTCGAGTCAGGTGAACACTGAAGCTTTCTTT.

This sequence joins TRBV5-1 and TRBJ1-1; D ambiguous. Trimming removed 6 bases at V and 0 bases at J, with 9 bases between. CDR1 is SGHRS and CDR2 is YFSETQ in the germline V gene. The CDR3 has 13 amino acids. The CDR3 nucleotides read TGCGCCAGCAAGACGGGGATGAACACTGAAGCTTTCTTT. This translates into CASKTGMNTEAFF.

This clone appeared a few times. This chain uses TRBV28 with TRBJ1-1, with 9 bases that match TRBD1. The length of the CDR3 is 14 residues. The J segment lost 8 bases and the V segment lost 5 bases, leaving 9 bases of the junction unmatched. The germline gives CDR1 MDHEN, CDR2 SYDVKM. The CDR3: CASSLVGQGEEAFF. CDR3 nucleotide sequence: TGTGCCAGCAGTCTTGTGGGACAGGGCGAGGAAGCTTTCTTT. The full variable domain, with the rest looked up from reference TRBV28 and TRBJ1-1, is DVKVTQSSRYLVKRTGEKVFLECVQDMDHENMFWYRQDPGLGLRLIYFSYDVKMKEKGDIPEGYSVSREKKERFSLILESASTNQTSMYLCASSLVGQGEEAFFGQGTRLTVV.

This clone was seen just once. This chain uses TRBV27 with TRBJ1-5; 9 nucleotides align to TRBD1. J was trimmed by 3 bases and V by 5 bases; bases with no gene match: 5. Germline loops: CDR1 MNHEY, CDR2 SMNVEV (reference sequence). The CDR3 runs to 15 residues. The CDR3 sequence: CASSTGQGDNQPQHF. CDR3 in DNA: TGTGCCAGCAGTACGGGACAGGGTGACAATCAGCCCCAGCATTTT.

The chain carries TRBV7-2 and TRBJ2-5; TRBD1 is a possible D gene (6 bases). Deletions cut 4 bases from V and 1 base from J, with 7 bases between. The CDR3 spans 13 residues. Per germline, CDR1 SGHTA and CDR2 FQGNSA. CDR3 DNA: TGTGCCAGCAGCTGGACAGTCCAAGAGACCCAGTACTTC. Encoded protein: CASSWTVQETQYF.

This chain uses TRBV10-3 with TRBJ1-2; 11 bases map to TRBD1. The trim removed 0 bases at V and 7 bases at J, leaving 4 bases unmatched. The CDR3 is 15 residues long. CDR1 and CDR2 (germline): ENHRY, SYGVKD. As DNA, the CDR3 is TGTGCCATCAGTGAGTCAAAGGACAGGGGGCTTGGCTACACCTTC. Encoded protein: CAISESKDRGLGYTF.

The chain recombines TRBV30 with TRBJ2-1, with 10 bases identical to TRBD2. There are 16 residues in the CDR3. V gave up 1 base and J gave up 7 bases; unmatched junction bases: 10. Germline lookup yields CDR1 GTSNPN and CDR2 SVGIG (reference sequence). CDR3 nucleotide sequence: TGTGCCTGGAGTGGACGGGGACTAGCGATGGGTAATGAGCAGTTCTTC. Its translation: CAWSGRGLAMGNEQFF.

This clone was seen only once. J is TRBJ2-5 and V is TRBV7-9, with 8 nucleotides matching TRBD2. V lost 2 bases, J lost 4 bases, and 9 bases stayed unmatched. CDR3 size: 16 residues. The germline gives CDR1 SEHNR, CDR2 FQNEAQ (reference sequence). For the CDR3, the DNA is TGTGCCAGCAGCTTATTGGCGTTAGCGGGACTAGAGACCCAGTACTTC. Amino acid sequence: CASSLLALAGLETQYF.

The rearrangement links TRBV14 to TRBJ1-3; D unresolved. The germline CDR1 and CDR2 sequences are SGHDN and FVKESK. This CDR3 contains 13 residues. V dropped 1 base and J dropped 0 bases, with 1 base sitting between them. The CDR3: CASSQASGNTIYF. CDR3 sequence (DNA): TGTGCCAGCAGCCAAGCCTCTGGAAACACCATATATTTT.

The chain carries TRBV30 and TRBJ1-3, with TRBD1 identical over 9 bases. The length of the CDR3 is 13 residues. Germline V gene sequence: CDR1 GTSNPN, CDR2 SVGIG (reference sequence). J gave up 2 bases and V 7 bases, and 3 bases lay outside the gene matches. This CDR3 is CALDRGTGNTIYF. As DNA, the CDR3 is TGTGCCTTGGACAGGGGCACTGGAAACACCATATATTTT.

The table lists this clone with a count of one. The sample carries other DNA sequences with the same CDR3. The chain has TRBV5-1 and TRBJ2-3; 8 nucleotides align to TRBD2. The V and J ends lost 2 bases and 3 bases, in that order; junction bases with no gene match: 8. This CDR3 region has 16 residues. Germline V gene sequence: CDR1 SGHRS, CDR2 YFSETQ. In DNA form, the CDR3 reads TGCGCCAGCAGCTTCTTAGCGGGAAGCAGTACAGATACGCAGTATTTT. Translated: CASSFLAGSSTDTQYF.

The gene calls are TRBV30 and TRBJ2-3; 8 positions agree with TRBD2. Trimming cost V 1 base and J 3 bases; bases outside gene matches: 9. Germline V lookup: CDR1 GTSNPN, CDR2 SVGIG (reference sequence). This CDR3 has 16 amino acids. The CDR3 DNA is TGTGCCTGGAGTGGGCCCAGCGGGAGTAGGACAGATACGCAGTATTTT. It specifies CAWSGPSGSRTDTQYF.

This chain's CDR3 is CASSQDGSVVNEKLFF. The CDR3 DNA sequence: TGTGCCAGCAGCCAAGATGGGTCTGTCGTGAATGAAAAACTGTTTTTT. This rearrangement joins TRBV4-2 to TRBJ1-4; the D is unclear. In germline, CDR1 is LGHNA, CDR2 YNFKEQ. The ends were cut back, 0 bases at V and 5 bases at J, with 13 bases in the middle. This CDR3 has 16 residues.

This clone was seen only once. At the DNA level, this CDR3 is encoded by other sequences in the same sample as well. The chain is built from TRBV28 and TRBJ1-5; the D is unclear. CDR3 length equals 14 residues. In germline, CDR1 is MDHEN, CDR2 SYDVKM. V lost 3 bases and J 0 bases, leaving 6 bases between the germline ends. The CDR3, as DNA: TGTGCCAGCAGTTTCGGCGGTAGCAATCAGCCCCAGCATTTT. Its translation is CASSFGGSNQPQHF.

The chain links TRBV2 to TRBJ1-2; a weak D match, TRBD1 (6 bases). The V and J ends lost 4 bases and 8 bases respectively, with 26 bases between them. There are 17 residues in the CDR3. Germline V gene sequence: CDR1 SNHLY, CDR2 FYNNEI. CDR3 loop: CASSAQLGDTRLFGYTF. The CDR3 region has the DNA TGTGCCAGCAGTGCCCAATTGGGGGACACCCGGCTATTCGGCTACACCTTC.